Presented here are 8 T cell receptor beta chains from one specimen sequenced in a study of cytomegalovirus exposure and HLA in healthy donors. With 60 Vbeta and 13 Jbeta primers, the PCR was carried out. Profiled with immunoSEQ multiplex PCR; TCRdb holds only in-frame clones, not every one. The sample shows 170,000 or so clones, around 77% of them seen only once. The sample consisted of PBMCs. The receptors shown here come from a man between 60 and 75 years old in good health and CMV-seronegative.

This clone has a handful of counts. This chain connects TRBV5-6 to TRBJ2-1; D might be TRBD1 (7 bases). V was trimmed by 4 bases and J by 7 bases, leaving 21 bases between them. CDR1 and CDR2 (germline): SGHDT, YYEEEE. The CDR3 consists of 16 residues. CDR3 bases: TGTGCCAGCAGCCCTCCATTCCAGGGGGGACAAAATGAGCAGTTCTTC. This codes for CASSPPFQGGQNEQFF.

V is TRBV9 and J is TRBJ2-5, with 9 bases identical to TRBD1. After removal of 2 bases from V and 3 bases from J, the junction contained 2 bases not matched to a gene. Germline CDR1 SGDLS, CDR2 YYNGEE. CDR3 size: 14 residues. DNA for the CDR3: TGTGCCAGCAGCGTCCGGGACAGGGAAGAGACCCAGTACTTC. This codes for CASSVRDREETQYF.

V and J are TRBV2 and TRBJ2-7; 7 nucleotides align to TRBD2. Trimming cost V 6 bases and J 1 base; bases outside gene matches: 21. The V gene's germline CDR1 is SNHLY and CDR2 FYNNEI. This CDR3 comprises 19 residues. CDR3 sequence (DNA): TGTGCCAGCAGGTATCTCTCGAGCGGGACCAAACTAAGATCCTACGAGCAGTACTTC. The encoded protein is CASRYLSSGTKLRSYEQYF.

The J gene is TRBJ2-7, the V gene TRBV23-1; D not resolved. TRBV23-1 is given ORF status, its function remaining uncertain. The CDR3 spans 13 residues. Trimming stripped 5 bases from V and 0 bases from J, with 8 bases between. CDR3 DNA sequence: TGCGCCAGCAGTGGCGCAGGCTCCTACGAGCAGTACTTC. This encodes CASSGAGSYEQYF.

The chain employs TRBV5-4 and TRBJ2-7; a weak D match, TRBD2 (5 bases). The CDR3 is 11 residues long. V lost 5 bases and J 11 bases, leaving 14 bases between the germline ends. Germline CDR1 is SGHNT and CDR2 is YYREEE (reference sequence). The DNA of the CDR3 is TGTGCCAGCAGGGAGGCCGCCCGGGAGTACTTC. Protein sequence: CASREAAREYF.

The chain combines TRBV7-9 with TRBJ1-6; 7 bases align to TRBD1. The CDR3 loop spans 16 amino acids. The germline gives CDR1 SEHNR, CDR2 FQNEAQ (reference sequence). The V gene end was trimmed by 0 bases and the J gene end by 5 bases; junction bases not matched to a gene: 4. DNA for the CDR3: TGTGCCAGCAGCTTAGCCCCGGGACAGAATAATTCACCCCTCCACTTT. Protein: CASSLAPGQNNSPLHF.

This chain links TRBV5-1 with TRBJ2-6; D not resolved. CDR3 length: 15 amino acids. Per germline, CDR1 SGHRS and CDR2 YFSETQ. With 4 bases removed from V and 0 bases from J, the gap between germline ends came to 8 bases. The CDR3 loop reads CASSPFISGANVLTF. The CDR3 bases are TGCGCCAGCAGCCCCTTTATCTCTGGGGCCAACGTCCTGACTTTC.

The rearrangement joins TRBV7-8 to TRBJ1-5; D is uncertain. CDR3 size: 17 residues. The ends were cut back, 6 bases at V and 1 base at J, with 19 bases in the middle. Per the germline V gene, CDR1 is SGHVS and CDR2 is FQNEAQ. In DNA form, the CDR3 reads TGTGCCAGCAGTACTAAAACGAGGCTTGTGAGCAATCAGCCCCAGCATTTT. This encodes CASSTKTRLVSNQPQHF.